This T cell receptor beta chain emerged from a study of CD8+ T cells in alopecia areata. Looking at the study overall: The percentage of affected scalp area served as the score of severity for treated patients.

Extraction and reverse transcription of RNA yielded cDNA as the sequencing template. The repertoire was sequenced with immunoSEQ multiplex PCR; TCRdb's copy has only in-frame clones and lacks some. The table includes some 190,000 clones, around 60% detected once. As to treatment: oral pan-JAK inhibitor, 5-10 mg twice daily. It was from alopecia areata patients that lesional scalp punch biopsies and peripheral blood were collected. V gave up 4 bases and J gave up 5 bases, with 5 bases separating them. Germline-derived CDR1 and CDR2 are MGHDK and SYGVNS. This CDR3 contains 11 residues. J is TRBJ1-1 and V is TRBV25-1, with no clear D. The TCR comes from a human donor with alopecia areata. The source material was CD4+ T cells sorted from blood, sampled at week 4, from a patient treated with tofacitinib. The CDR3 DNA is TGTGCCAGCAGTGTAGGTACTGAAGCTTTCTTT. Translating it yields CASSVGTEAFF.